The 17 T cell receptor beta chains below come from one sample, sequenced in a study of CXCR3-negative and CXCR3-positive naive CD8 T cells. TRB cDNA libraries were made by UMI-labeled 5' RACE. TCRdb re-analyzed the 5' RACE reads; it lists each CDR3 protein once, without DNA. The ten top clones account for roughly 0.3%, within a sample of around 140,000 distinct CDR3 sequences. The sequencing sample was made of naive CXCR3- CD8+ T cells from blood. As for subset: CD45RO-CCR7+CD27+CD95- naive CD8+ T cells lacking CXCR3 (TNR3-). These receptors all come from a human donor in good health. Some clones in this sample may be carry-over from other donors' samples.

This chain joins TRBV7-6 and TRBJ2-1; no DNA is available, so the TRBD1 call from TCRdb remains unchecked. Germline V gene lookup returns CDR1 SGHVS and CDR2 FNYEAQ. The CDR3 is 12 residues long. The CDR3 protein is CASSWGSGEQFF.

This rearrangement joins TRBV4-1 to TRBJ1-1; TCRdb indicates TRBD1, and absent DNA this call remains unverified. CDR3 length equals 13 residues. Germline CDR1 is MGHRA and CDR2 is YSYEKL. The CDR3 protein is CASSLRGHTEAFF.

The CDR3 protein is CASSQEGGLNPYEQYF. The rearrangement uses TRBV4-1 and TRBJ2-7; the D call of TRBD1 rests on TCRdb alone, since no DNA is present to check it. Germline V lookup: CDR1 MGHRA, CDR2 YSYEKL. The CDR3 is 16 amino acids.

The J gene is TRBJ1-2, the V gene TRBV7-3; TCRdb's assignment of TRBD1 cannot be checked, as there is no DNA. The CDR3 is 16 amino acids. In germline, CDR1 is SGHTA, CDR2 FQGTGA. The CDR3 sequence is CASSSDGGDRVYGYTF.

The chain joins TRBV5-6 to TRBJ1-1; TCRdb outputs TRBD1, but without DNA this stays unchecked. Looked up from germline, CDR1 is SGHDT and CDR2 is YYEEEE. This CDR3 region has 15 residues. The CDR3 reads CASSRTVLLNTEAFF.

V usage is TRBV3-1 and J usage is TRBJ1-5; the TRBD1 assignment by TCRdb is unverifiable without DNA. The CDR3 runs 18 residues. In germline, CDR1 is LGHDT, CDR2 YNNKEL (reference sequence). The CDR3 region is CASSQDRVDGGFNQPQHF.

The chain employs TRBV7-9 and TRBJ2-7; the D gene TCRdb calls, TRBD1, cannot be checked with no DNA. Germline V gives CDR1 SEHNR, CDR2 FQNEAQ (reference sequence). CDR3 length: 15 amino acids. CDR3 residues: CASSLAGTDLYEQYF. The full variable domain, in which reference TRBV7-9 and TRBJ2-7 provide the parts outside the CDR3, is DTGVSQNPRHKITKRGQNVTFRCDPISEHNRLYWYRQTLGQGPEFLTYFQNEAQLEKSRLLSDRFSAERPKGSFSTLEIQRTEQGDSAMYLCASSLAGTDLYEQYFGPGTRLTVT.

The CDR3 here is CSARSSRDYEQYF. The genes are TRBV20-1 and TRBJ2-7. The germline V gene encodes CDR1 DFQATT and CDR2 SNEGSKA (reference sequence). This CDR3 has 13 residues.

The chain recombines TRBV11-2 with TRBJ2-3; the D gene TCRdb calls, TRBD2, cannot be checked with no DNA. The CDR3 sequence is 18 residues long. CDR1 is SGHAT, CDR2 FQNNGV, per germline. This chain's CDR3 is CASSLVARLAGHTDTQYF.

The CDR3 spells CASSDGTGPFF. The rearrangement uses TRBV6-4 and TRBJ1-1; the D call of TRBD1 rests on TCRdb alone, since no DNA is present to check it. Germline V gives CDR1 MRHNA, CDR2 SNTAGT. This CDR3 has 11 residues.

This chain uses TRBV27 with TRBJ2-7; as DNA is missing, the TRBD1 call by TCRdb cannot be tested. Looked up from germline, CDR1 is MNHEY and CDR2 is SMNVEV (reference sequence). The CDR3 runs 16 residues. The CDR3 reads CASSPGTGAPPHEQYF.

The chain joins TRBV7-6 to TRBJ2-7; the D gene TCRdb calls, TRBD2, cannot be checked with no DNA. Germline V gene lookup returns CDR1 SGHVS and CDR2 FNYEAQ. The CDR3 is 15 amino acids. CDR3 protein: CASSLEPGPYFEQYF.

The rearrangement joins TRBV5-1 to TRBJ2-2. The CDR3 loop spans 15 amino acids. Germline V gene data show CDR1 as SGHRS and CDR2 as YFSETQ. CDR3 loop: CASRNHDPNTGELFF.

V gene TRBV2 combines with J gene TRBJ2-1; the TRBD2 assignment by TCRdb is unverifiable without DNA. Germline V lookup: CDR1 SNHLY, CDR2 FYNNEI. The CDR3 consists of 15 residues. The CDR3 reads CASSDGAGGPSEQFF.

The rearrangement joins TRBV25-1 to TRBJ1-1; TCRdb proposes TRBD1, but this gene call is untestable without DNA. The CDR3 length is 15 residues. The germline gives CDR1 MGHDK, CDR2 SYGVNS. CDR3 amino acids: CASSESQGENTEAFF.

The rearrangement links TRBV7-6 to TRBJ2-3; no DNA is available, so the TRBD1 call from TCRdb remains unchecked. The CDR3 sequence is 16 residues long. Germline CDR1 reads SGHVS; CDR2 reads FNYEAQ. This chain's CDR3 is CASSFREFRGADTQYF.

The rearrangement joins TRBV15 to TRBJ2-3; lacking DNA, the TRBD2 call made by TCRdb goes unchecked. From germline, CDR1 is LNHNV and CDR2 YYDKDF (reference sequence). This CDR3 region has 23 residues. This CDR3 is CATSIDPPTERPSGGPWIDTQYF.